This paragraph covers one T cell receptor beta chain sequence. The antigen remains unidentified. It was with 60 Vbeta and 13 Jbeta primers that the PCR ran. Sequencing was performed with immunoSEQ multiplex PCR; in TCRdb, only in-frame clones are kept and a portion is missing. The sample lists 55,000 or so clones; roughly 73% were seen once. The sample is drawn from a study of cytomegalovirus exposure and HLA in healthy donors. Study-wide results and caveats: In most subjects, TCR beta sequences reportedly gave accurate predictions of HLA-A and HLA-B alleles. CMV serostatus was the only recorded immune exposure for donors.

Germline-derived CDR1 and CDR2 are ENHRY and SYGVKD. Trimming removed 2 bases from V and 2 bases from J; junction bases left unmatched: 6. The CDR3 consists of 15 residues. The chain joins TRBV10-3 to TRBJ2-7; the match to TRBD2 covers 7 bases. Sequenced sample: PBMCs. The origin of this receptor is a man aged 18 to 35 in good health and CMV-seronegative. CDR3: CAISELGGGTYEQYF. CDR3 in DNA: TGTGCCATCAGTGAGCTGGGGGGGGGAACCTACGAGCAGTACTTC.